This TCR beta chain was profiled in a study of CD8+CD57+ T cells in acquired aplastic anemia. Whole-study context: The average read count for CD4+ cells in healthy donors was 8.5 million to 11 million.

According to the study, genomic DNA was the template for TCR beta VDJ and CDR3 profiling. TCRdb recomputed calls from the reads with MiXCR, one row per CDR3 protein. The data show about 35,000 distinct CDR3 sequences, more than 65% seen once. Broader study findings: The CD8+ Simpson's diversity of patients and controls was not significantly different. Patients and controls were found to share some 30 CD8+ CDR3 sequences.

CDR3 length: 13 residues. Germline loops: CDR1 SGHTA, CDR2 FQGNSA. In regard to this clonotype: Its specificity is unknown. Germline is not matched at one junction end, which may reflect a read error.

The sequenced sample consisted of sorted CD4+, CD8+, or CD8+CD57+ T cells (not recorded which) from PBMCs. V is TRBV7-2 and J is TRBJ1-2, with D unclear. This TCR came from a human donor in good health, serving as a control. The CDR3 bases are TGTGCCAGCAGCGTAGCCGGCATATATGGCTACACCTTC. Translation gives CASSVAGIYGYTF.